These 32 T cell receptor beta chains came from one sample sequenced in a study of identical twins. TCRdb reanalysed the 5' RACE reads using MiXCR and keeps one entry per CDR3 protein. The data show roughly 280,000 distinct CDR3 sequences, roughly 10% seen once. These data were also reused for a study on yellow fever vaccine responses in identical twins.

The sample comprised CD8+ T cells sorted from blood. The receptors derive from a woman between 18 and 29 years old in good health.

This clonotype has a handful of counts. This chain connects TRBV6-5 to TRBJ2-1; D may match TRBD1 or TRBD2 (5 bases each). Trimming took 2 bases from V and 8 from J, leaving 13 bases between them. CDR1 is MNHEY, CDR2 SVGAGI, per germline. This CDR3 is built from 14 residues. CDR3 sequence: CASSYSLGVDEQFF. DNA of the CDR3: TGTGCCAGCAGTTACAGCCTGGGGGTGGATGAGCAGTTCTTC.

The sample holds a few counts of this clonotype. The chain combines TRBV20-1 with TRBJ2-2, with D possibly matching TRBD2 (6 bases). The germline V gene has CDR1 DFQATT and CDR2 SNEGSKA (reference sequence). The CDR3 is 17 amino acids. V was trimmed by 1 base and J by 1 base, leaving 16 bases between them. CDR3 amino acids: CSARALVLAMNTGELFF. The CDR3, as DNA: TGCAGTGCTAGAGCACTCGTCCTAGCGATGAACACCGGGGAGCTGTTTTTT.

V is TRBV12-3 or TRBV12-4 and J is TRBJ2-2; D might be TRBD2 (6 bases). The CDR3 runs 15 residues. With 4 bases removed from V and 5 bases from J, the gap between germline ends came to 14 bases. This CDR3 is CASSSVGSLTGELFF. The CDR3 bases are TGTGCCAGCAGTTCCGTCGGGAGTTTGACCGGGGAGCTGTTTTTT.

This clonotype was counted many times. The chain recombines TRBV14 with TRBJ2-1; TRBD2 matches 7 bases. There are 12 residues in the CDR3. Germline V gene lookup returns CDR1 SGHDN and CDR2 FVKESK. Losses at the gene ends were 5 bases for V and 10 bases for J; bases not matched to a gene: 5. The CDR3, as DNA: TGTGCCAGCAGCGATACTAGCGTGGAGCAGTTCTTC. Encoded protein: CASSDTSVEQFF.

This clonotype was picked up many times. V and J are TRBV18 and TRBJ2-7, with D tentatively TRBD2 (7 bases). Looked up from germline, CDR1 is KGHSH and CDR2 is LQKENI. The CDR3 totals 17 residues. The V gene lost 3 bases and the J gene lost 1 base, with 19 bases spanning the gap. As DNA, the CDR3 is TGTGCCAGCTCACCCTCGGGGGGCACCCTTTCTTCCTACGAGCAGTACTTC. Amino acids: CASSPSGGTLSSYEQYF.

This clonotype was recorded at least ten times. The chain recombines TRBV27 with TRBJ2-2; D not certain. The CDR3 sequence is 12 residues long. V lost 4 bases and J lost 6, with 6 bases in between. Germline-derived CDR1 and CDR2 are MNHEY and SMNVEV (reference sequence). The CDR3 DNA reads TGTGCCAGCAGTTCCCCGTCCGGGGAGCTGTTTTTT. The encoded protein is CASSSPSGELFF.

At least ten counts were recorded for this clonotype. V usage is TRBV12-3 or TRBV12-4 and J usage is TRBJ1-3; 7 positions agree with TRBD1. With 6 bases clipped from V and 1 base from J, the junction kept 12 bases outside the gene matches. CDR3 length: 17 amino acids. DNA of the CDR3: TGTGCCAGCAGACCACAGGGCGAGGGGGCGTCTGGAAACACCATATATTTT. Translating gives CASRPQGEGASGNTIYF.

This clonotype was counted many times. This chain uses TRBV6-1 with TRBJ2-5; 9 bases are a match to TRBD1. In germline, CDR1 is MNHNS, CDR2 SASEGT. Trimming at V came to 3 bases and at J to 1 base, leaving 6 bases not matched to a gene. The CDR3 extends over 16 amino acids. The CDR3 region has the DNA TGTGCCAGCAGTGACATATGGGACAGGGCCCAAGAGACCCAGTACTTC. Encoded protein: CASSDIWDRAQETQYF.

Many counts were recorded for this clonotype. The chain joins TRBV7-9 to TRBJ2-1; D not resolved. Germline V CDR1 and CDR2: SEHNR, FQNEAQ (reference sequence). Trimming cost V 1 base and J 8 bases, with 9 bases left between them. The CDR3 consists of 13 residues. As DNA, the CDR3 is TGTGCCAGCAGCTTAGTATTAGCTGATGAGCAGTTCTTC. The encoded protein is CASSLVLADEQFF. Filled out from reference TRBV7-9 and TRBJ2-1, the complete variable domain reads DTGVSQNPRHKITKRGQNVTFRCDPISEHNRLYWYRQTLGQGPEFLTYFQNEAQLEKSRLLSDRFSAERPKGSFSTLEIQRTEQGDSAMYLCASSLVLADEQFFGPGTRLTVL.

This clonotype has ten or more counts. This chain uses TRBV29-1 with TRBJ2-1; 8 positions agree with TRBD1. The CDR3 is made up of 13 amino acids. CDR1 and CDR2 from the germline V gene are SQVTM and ANQGSEA. With V trimmed by 7 bases and J by 6 bases, 8 bases remained unmatched. The CDR3 coding sequence is TGCAGCGCCGGGGGACAGGACAGCAATGAGCAGTTCTTC. Residues: CSAGGQDSNEQFF.

This clonotype came up a few times. The CDR3 loop reads CASGQTESSYEQYF. DNA for the CDR3: TGTGCCAGTGGACAGACCGAAAGCTCCTACGAGCAGTACTTC. This chain uses TRBV19 with TRBJ2-7; tentatively, D is TRBD1 (6 bases). The CDR3 sequence is 14 residues long. Germline V gives CDR1 LNHDA, CDR2 SQIVND (reference sequence). V dropped 8 bases and J dropped 0 bases, with 14 bases sitting between them.

In this sample, this clonotype turned up a few times. The J gene is TRBJ2-1, the V gene TRBV27, with D tentatively TRBD1 (8 bases). V lost 5 bases and J 4 bases, leaving 27 bases between the germline ends. CDR1 MNHEY and CDR2 SMNVEV come from the germline V gene (reference sequence). The CDR3 length is 19 residues. The CDR3 bases are TGTGCCAGCAGTGGGAGGGGTGGACAGGGCAGAATTCTTTACAATGAGCAGTTCTTC. Encoded protein: CASSGRGGQGRILYNEQFF.

This clonotype was detected a few times. This chain links TRBV28 with TRBJ2-3; either TRBD1 or TRBD2 may fit D (5 bases each). Germline CDR1 is MDHEN and CDR2 is SYDVKM. The CDR3 runs 18 residues. The V end was cut by 3 bases, the J end by 0 bases, with 19 bases between. The CDR3 DNA sequence: TGTGCCAGCAGTTTCTCCCCCCGGGGCGGGTCTAGCACAGATACGCAGTATTTT. This translates into CASSFSPRGGSSTDTQYF.

This clonotype was counted ten times or more. The CDR3 is CSAADRGQNEQYF. As DNA, the CDR3 is TGCAGTGCGGCGGACAGGGGGCAAAACGAGCAGTACTTC. The V call is TRBV20-1, the J call TRBJ2-7; 11 positions match TRBD1. The V and J ends lost 6 bases and 5 bases, in that order; junction bases with no gene match: 6. The CDR3 covers 13 residues. The germline CDR1 and CDR2 sequences are DFQATT and SNEGSKA (reference sequence).

This clonotype was counted at least ten times. The chain has TRBV13 and TRBJ2-1; TRBD2 is a possible D gene (5 bases). V was clipped by 2 bases and J by 0 bases, with 11 bases between them. CDR3 length: 16 residues. Looked up from germline, CDR1 is PRHDT and CDR2 is FYEKMQ (reference sequence). The CDR3 region is CASSLRRGSSYNEQFF. The CDR3, as DNA: TGTGCCAGCAGCTTAAGACGGGGAAGCTCCTACAATGAGCAGTTCTTC.

The chain carries TRBV7-9 and TRBJ2-1; D is ambiguous. From germline, CDR1 is SEHNR and CDR2 FQNEAQ (reference sequence). The V gene lost 5 bases and the J gene lost 0 bases, with 14 bases spanning the gap. This CDR3 is 16 amino acids long. The CDR3 sequence is CASSPVEWSSYNEQFF. The CDR3 nucleotides read TGTGCCAGCAGCCCAGTGGAGTGGAGCTCCTACAATGAGCAGTTCTTC. Using reference TRBV7-9 and TRBJ2-1 for the parts outside the CDR3, the full variable domain is DTGVSQNPRHKITKRGQNVTFRCDPISEHNRLYWYRQTLGQGPEFLTYFQNEAQLEKSRLLSDRFSAERPKGSFSTLEIQRTEQGDSAMYLCASSPVEWSSYNEQFFGPGTRLTVL.

This clonotype was counted a few times. CDR3 DNA sequence: TGTGCCAGCAGCCCCGGACCGTGGGGGGAGCAGTACTTC. Its translation is CASSPGPWGEQYF. V usage is TRBV13 and J usage is TRBJ2-7; perhaps D is TRBD1 or TRBD2 (5 bases each). The germline V gene has CDR1 PRHDT and CDR2 FYEKMQ (reference sequence). Trimming cost V 5 bases and J 7 bases, with 15 bases left between them. The CDR3 extends over 13 amino acids.

Only a few counts were recorded for this clonotype. J is TRBJ2-1 and V is TRBV6-1; the match to TRBD1 covers 9 bases. Trimming cost V 6 bases and J 13 bases; bases outside gene matches: 13. The CDR3 has 14 residues. In germline, CDR1 is MNHNS, CDR2 SASEGT. CDR3 sequence reads: CASSSGTGRNNQFF. The DNA for the CDR3 is TGTGCCAGCAGCAGCGGGACAGGGAGGAACAATCAGTTCTTC.

At least ten counts were recorded for this clonotype. The chain joins TRBV19 to TRBJ2-7; D gene ambiguous. Deletions cut 7 bases from V and 4 bases from J, with 14 bases between. CDR1 is LNHDA, CDR2 SQIVND, per germline (reference sequence). CDR3 size: 13 residues. CDR3 amino acids: CASTPEVGYEQYF. CDR3 sequence (DNA): TGTGCCAGTACCCCCGAGGTTGGGTACGAGCAGTACTTC.

Only a few counts were recorded for this clonotype. The V gene is TRBV28, the J gene TRBJ2-3, with D tentatively TRBD1 or TRBD2 (5 bases each). V was trimmed by 3 bases and J by 5 bases, leaving 15 bases between them. CDR3 length equals 15 residues. Germline CDR1 is MDHEN and CDR2 is SYDVKM. CDR3 nucleotides: TGTGCCAGCAGTTTCCGGGACCGTGGGGAAGATACGCAGTATTTT. Protein: CASSFRDRGEDTQYF.

The gene calls are TRBV6-1 and TRBJ2-2; tentative D call: TRBD1 (5 bases). V lost 5 bases to trimming and J lost 4 bases, with 17 bases between them. The CDR3 has 16 amino acids. CDR1 MNHNS and CDR2 SASEGT come from the germline V gene. The CDR3 DNA reads as TGTGCCAGCAGTACCCACCCCGGCCAGGGCACCGGGGAGCTGTTTTTT. Its translation: CASSTHPGQGTGELFF.

This clonotype was counted between two and nine times. The chain employs TRBV3-1 and TRBJ2-2; D perhaps matches TRBD2 (5 bases). Trimming cost V 0 bases and J 7 bases, with 15 bases left between them. CDR1 is LGHDT, CDR2 YNNKEL, per germline (reference sequence). The CDR3 length is 16 residues. The CDR3 DNA is TGTGCCAGCAGCCAAGATGGGCTAGCTCTCATCGGGGAGCTGTTTTTT. Protein sequence: CASSQDGLALIGELFF.

This clonotype was seen many times. The J gene is TRBJ2-7, the V gene TRBV27; D is possibly TRBD1 or TRBD2 (5 bases each). Looked up from germline, CDR1 is MNHEY and CDR2 is SMNVEV (reference sequence). Trimming cost V 4 bases and J 3 bases, with 10 bases left between them. This CDR3 contains 13 residues. Here the CDR3 reads CASSYGTNYEQYF. The DNA for the CDR3 is TGTGCCAGCAGTTACGGGACCAACTACGAGCAGTACTTC.

V gene TRBV7-8 combines with J gene TRBJ2-7, with D perhaps TRBD2 (5 bases). The CDR3 loop spans 15 amino acids. The ends were cut back, 3 bases at V and 3 bases at J, with 15 bases in the middle. The germline V gene has CDR1 SGHVS and CDR2 FQNEAQ. The CDR3 sequence: CASSLRPGTYYEQYF. The CDR3 nucleotides read TGTGCCAGCAGCTTGAGGCCGGGAACCTACTACGAGCAGTACTTC.

This clonotype was picked up many times. J is TRBJ2-7 and V is TRBV4-3; D gene ambiguous. V was cut by 1 base and J by 4 bases, with 14 bases left in between. There are 15 residues in the CDR3. Germline V gives CDR1 LGHNA, CDR2 YSLEER. The CDR3 is CASSQVVDAGYEQYF. CDR3 in DNA: TGCGCCAGCAGCCAAGTGGTAGACGCCGGGTACGAGCAGTACTTC.

This clonotype showed up many times. The rearrangement joins TRBV6-2 or TRBV6-3 to TRBJ2-7; D ambiguous. The CDR3 is made up of 15 amino acids. Trimming stripped 0 bases from V and 1 base from J, with 10 bases between. Germline CDR1 MNHEY, CDR2 SVGEGT. For the CDR3, the DNA is TGTGCCAGCAGTTACTCGGTTGGCGGTTCCTACGAGCAGTACTTC. It is translated as CASSYSVGGSYEQYF.

The table lists this clonotype with a few counts. Here the CDR3 reads CASSQGINEQYF. Written as DNA, the CDR3 is TGTGCCAGCAGCCAGGGGATCAACGAGCAGTACTTC. The chain carries TRBV4-2 and TRBJ2-7; D not resolved. Germline V CDR1 and CDR2: LGHNA, YNFKEQ. Trimming removed 3 bases from V and 5 bases from J, with 8 bases in between. The CDR3 has 12 amino acids.

This clonotype was counted ten times or more. This chain links TRBV7-3 with TRBJ2-7; TRBD2 matches 11 bases. Per the germline V gene, CDR1 is SGHTA and CDR2 is FQGTGA. The length of the CDR3 is 15 residues. V lost 2 bases and J lost 5; bases outside the gene matches: 5. In DNA, the CDR3 is TGTGCCAGCAGCTTATTAGCGGGGGGGCCTGACGAGCAGTACTTC. This codes for CASSLLAGGPDEQYF.

This clonotype occurred a few times. The chain uses TRBV14 and TRBJ2-2, with TRBD2 matching 8 bases. Germline-derived CDR1 and CDR2 are SGHDN and FVKESK. The CDR3 sequence is 19 residues long. V trimming: 0 bases; J trimming: 5 bases; junction bases outside the gene matches: 14. The CDR3 loop is CASSQDSRRGLAKTGELFF. The CDR3 DNA reads as TGTGCCAGCAGCCAAGACTCTCGCCGCGGACTAGCAAAGACCGGGGAGCTGTTTTTT.

This clonotype has a handful of counts. The J gene is TRBJ1-4, the V gene TRBV19; D not resolved. Per the germline V gene, CDR1 is LNHDA and CDR2 is SQIVND (reference sequence). The ends were cut back, 7 bases at V and 0 bases at J, with 6 bases in the middle. There are 13 residues in the CDR3. CDR3 coding DNA: TGTGCCAGTACCGGGTCAACTAATGAAAAACTGTTTTTT. Residues: CASTGSTNEKLFF. Together with reference TRBV19 and TRBJ1-4, the CDR3 gives the full variable domain: DGGITQSPKYLFRKEGQNVTLSCEQNLNHDAMYWYRQDPGQGLRLIYYSQIVNDFQKGDIAEGYSVSREKKESFPLTVTSAQKNPTAFYLCASTGSTNEKLFFGSGTQLSVL.

This clonotype was recorded a few times. The gene calls are TRBV20-1 and TRBJ2-7; tentative D call: TRBD1 (6 bases). The germline V and J ends were trimmed by 0 bases and 5 bases, with 17 bases remaining between them. CDR1 DFQATT and CDR2 SNEGSKA come from the germline V gene (reference sequence). The CDR3 runs 15 residues. The CDR3 loop reads CSARDGGTGTHEQYF. The DNA for the CDR3 is TGCAGTGCTAGAGATGGAGGAACAGGGACCCACGAGCAGTACTTC.

This clonotype has ten or more counts. V is TRBV7-9 and J is TRBJ1-5; D remains ambiguous. The CDR3 contains 15 residues. V lost 5 bases and J lost 1, with 12 bases in between. The V gene's germline CDR1 is SEHNR and CDR2 FQNEAQ (reference sequence). The DNA for the CDR3 is TGTGCCAGCAGCGGCCGAGGTCACAGCAATCAGCCCCAGCATTTT. It encodes CASSGRGHSNQPQHF.